The subject of this entry is one TCR beta chain. The protocol was immunoSEQ multiplex PCR, while the TCRdb copy is restricted to in-frame clones and leaves out a portion. The sample contains some 240,000 clones, 70% to 90% of which appear only once. This CDR3 contains 15 residues. V gave up 1 base and J gave up 9 bases; unmatched junction bases: 6. From germline, CDR1 is LNHNV and CDR2 YYDKDF (reference sequence). The age range of participants was about 18 to 89 years, with residence in approximately 25 US areas. This sample stems from a study of blood T cell repertoires in COVID-19. The material sequenced was PBMCs or T cells enriched from blood (not recorded which). This TCR came from a woman in her 50s who had been exposed to COVID-19. V usage is TRBV15 and J usage is TRBJ2-1, with 10 bases lining up with TRBD1. CDR3 sequence: CATSRVRQGAGEQFF. CDR3 coding DNA: TGTGCCACCAGCAGAGTGAGACAGGGGGCTGGTGAGCAGTTCTTC.